The 20 T cell receptor beta chains below come from one sample, sequenced in a study of Graves' ophthalmopathy and Graves' hyperthyroidism. The sequenced template was RNA, covering the TCR beta CDR3 region. First-round RT-PCR employed HTBI primers, with a second-round multiplex PCR after it. TCRdb reprocessed the multiplex PCR reads with MiXCR, giving one entry per CDR3 protein. Of about 740,000 distinct CDR3 sequences detected, 40% appear once; the ten largest clones hold 40% to 45%. Input material: peripheral blood. The receptor source for this set is an adult man with Graves' ophthalmopathy.

V is TRBV2 and J is TRBJ2-2; no reliable D call. CDR3 length: 17 residues. Germline-derived CDR1 and CDR2 are SNHLY and FYNNEI. V lost 5 bases and J 3 bases, leaving 19 bases between the germline ends. The CDR3 spells CASSPDLASRHTGELFF. The CDR3 DNA reads as TGTGCCAGCAGTCCGGACCTGGCCTCGAGACACACCGGGGAGCTGTTTTTT.

V is TRBV7-2 and J is TRBJ1-1; TRBD1 is a possible D gene (6 bases). Trimming removed 4 bases at V and 7 bases at J, with 10 bases between. CDR3 length equals 12 residues. From germline, CDR1 is SGHTA and CDR2 FQGNSA. CDR3 region: CTSSYSGVEAFF. Written as DNA, the CDR3 is TGTACCAGCAGCTACTCAGGGGTTGAAGCTTTCTTT.

As to this clonotype: This could be a read error, since a much larger clone is one nucleotide away. V is TRBV10-2 and J is TRBJ2-7; TRBD2 aligns across 10 bases. CDR1 WSHSY and CDR2 SAAADI come from the germline V gene. This CDR3 has 17 amino acids. The V segment lost 6 bases and the J segment 6 bases; nucleotides outside the gene matches: 17. This chain's CDR3 is CASRKRTFGTSDPEQYF. DNA for the CDR3: TGCGCCAGCAGAAAACGGACCTTCGGGACTAGCGATCCCGAGCAGTACTTC.

About this clonotype itself: At one end the junction does not follow the germline gene, possibly because of a read error. The chain employs TRBV7-9 and TRBJ1-2; no clear D. Germline loops: CDR1 SEHNR, CDR2 FQNEAQ (reference sequence). The CDR3 runs 13 residues. In nucleotides, the CDR3 is TGCGCCAGCAGCCTAAGGGCCAGCTTCGGCTACACCTTC. Protein product: CASSLRASFGYTF. The full variable domain, with the rest looked up from reference TRBV7-9 and TRBJ1-2, is DTGVSQNPRHKITKRGQNVTFRCDPISEHNRLYWYRQTLGQGPEFLTYFQNEAQLEKSRLLSDRFSAERPKGSFSTLEIQRTEQGDSAMYLCASSLRASFGYTFGSGTRLTVV.

This clonotype was seen a few times. The CDR3 sequence: CASSLGLAGYTGELFF. In DNA form, the CDR3 reads TGTGCCAGCAGCTTAGGACTAGCGGGATACACCGGGGAGCTGTTTTTT. The chain couples TRBV7-6 to TRBJ2-2, with 11 nucleotides matching TRBD2. From germline, CDR1 is SGHVS and CDR2 FNYEAQ. Losses at the gene ends were 1 base for V and 3 bases for J; bases not matched to a gene: 1. This CDR3 has 16 residues.

The gene calls are TRBV7-9 and TRBJ2-7, with TRBD2 matching 9 bases. The CDR3 is 16 amino acids. The ends lost 3 bases at V and 5 bases at J; junction bases unmatched: 11. Germline V gene lookup returns CDR1 SEHNR and CDR2 FQNEAQ (reference sequence). The CDR3 DNA sequence: TGTGCCAGCAGCTTGGCCGGCGCGGGAGGGGGCAACGAGCAGTACTTC. It codes for CASSLAGAGGGNEQYF.

This clonotype was observed at least ten times. This sequence joins TRBV29-1 and TRBJ1-3; D gene uncertain. V lost 7 bases and J 7 bases, leaving 20 bases between the germline ends. The CDR3 loop spans 14 amino acids. The germline V gene encodes CDR1 SQVTM and CDR2 ANQGSEA. The CDR3 sequence: CSASLGEGSNTIYF. In DNA form, the CDR3 reads TGCAGCGCGTCCCTCGGGGAAGGTTCGAACACCATATATTTT.

This clonotype was detected only a few times. The V gene is TRBV9, the J gene TRBJ1-4; D is unresolved. The CDR3 covers 15 residues. Germline-derived CDR1 and CDR2 are SGDLS and YYNGEE. V dropped 4 bases and J dropped 0 bases, with 10 bases sitting between them. The chain's CDR3 is CASSSNPATNEKLFF. For the CDR3, the DNA is TGTGCCAGCAGCTCGAACCCTGCAACTAATGAAAAACTGTTTTTT.

V and J are TRBV20-1 and TRBJ2-7; 10 bases map to TRBD2. After removal of 5 bases from V and 6 bases from J, the junction contained 7 bases not matched to a gene. This CDR3 comprises 13 residues. In germline, CDR1 is DFQATT, CDR2 SNEGSKA (reference sequence). CDR3 region: CSAPLAGASEQYF. The CDR3 region has the DNA TGCAGTGCTCCCCTAGCGGGAGCGTCCGAGCAGTACTTC.

The chain links TRBV20-1 to TRBJ2-7; 9 nucleotides match TRBD2. Looked up from germline, CDR1 is DFQATT and CDR2 is SNEGSKA (reference sequence). Trimming took 3 bases from V and 3 from J; bases not matched to a gene: 6. There are 14 residues in the CDR3. Here the CDR3 reads CSASSRLAVYEQYF. In nucleotides, the CDR3 is TGCAGTGCTAGCTCGAGACTAGCGGTCTACGAGCAGTACTTC.

The rearrangement uses TRBV2 and TRBJ2-5; 12 bases align to TRBD2. The tail of the sequence fits TRBJ2-1 better, so the J call may be wrong. Germline V gene data show CDR1 as SNHLY and CDR2 as FYNNEI. The CDR3 length is 16 residues. CDR3 coding DNA: TGTGCCAGCAGTGAAGGGACTAGCGGGGCGATCGGGAAGCAGTTCTTC. As protein: CASSEGTSGAIGKQFF.

Turning to this clonotype: A much larger clone differs from this one at a single base, so this may be a read error. This chain uses TRBV9 with TRBJ1-1, with a possible D match to TRBD1 (5 bases). The CDR3 spans 14 residues. Germline V CDR1 and CDR2: SGDLS, YYNGEE. Trimming stripped 5 bases from V and 6 bases from J, with 17 bases between. The CDR3 DNA is TGTGCCAGCAGTCGAGGGACGTCAAACGCTGAAGCTTTCTTT. This sequence encodes CASSRGTSNAEAFF.

This clonotype showed up many times. The V and J genes are TRBV7-9 and TRBJ1-2; 8 nucleotides line up with TRBD1. V dropped 5 bases and J dropped 11; count of bases not matched to a gene: 7. Germline V gives CDR1 SEHNR, CDR2 FQNEAQ (reference sequence). This CDR3 has 12 residues. The DNA of the CDR3 is TGTGCCAGCAGCCCGACAGGGGCGGGGTACACCTTC. This encodes CASSPTGAGYTF.

This clonotype occurred a few times. This chain connects TRBV7-6 to TRBJ1-4; TRBD1 matches at 11 bases. Germline V CDR1 and CDR2: SGHVS, FNYEAQ. V shed 3 bases, J shed 3 bases, and the junction held 3 bases outside the gene matches. The CDR3 loop spans 16 amino acids. The CDR3 region has the DNA TGTGCCAGCAGCTTGGACAGGGGGCGGGCTAATGAAAAACTGTTTTTT. This encodes CASSLDRGRANEKLFF.

This clonotype showed up just a few times. The chain recombines TRBV7-6 with TRBJ2-5, with 14 positions matching TRBD2. With 1 base clipped from V and 2 bases from J, the junction kept 3 bases outside the gene matches. This CDR3 region has 17 residues. Germline CDR1 is SGHVS and CDR2 is FNYEAQ. The CDR3 region has the DNA TGTGCCAGCAGCTTAGTTGGGACTAGCGGGGGTCAAGAGACCCAGTACTTC. Protein product: CASSLVGTSGGQETQYF. The variable domain in full, with the rest retrieved from reference TRBV7-6 and TRBJ2-5, is GAGVSQSPRYKVTKRGQDVALRCDPISGHVSLYWYRQALGQGPEFLTYFNYEAQQDKSGLPNDRFSAERPEGSISTLTIQRTEQRDSAMYRCASSLVGTSGGQETQYFGPGTRLLVL.

This clonotype came up a few times. This chain uses TRBV7-2 with TRBJ1-1; D remains ambiguous. This CDR3 comprises 15 residues. In germline, CDR1 is SGHTA, CDR2 FQGNSA. Trimming took off 1 base at V and 1 base at J, with 10 bases between the two ends. CDR3 nucleotides: TGTGCCAGCAGCTTAGGACACGCAGGGAACACTGAAGCTTTCTTT. This encodes CASSLGHAGNTEAFF.

The J gene is TRBJ1-1, the V gene TRBV6-5; 7 bases match TRBD1. Germline lookup yields CDR1 MNHEY and CDR2 SVGAGI. The CDR3 spans 15 residues. Losses at the gene ends were 6 bases for V and 3 bases for J; bases not matched to a gene: 10. The CDR3 sequence: CASRTTGVGDTEAFF. The CDR3, as DNA: TGTGCCAGCAGGACTACAGGGGTTGGGGACACTGAAGCTTTCTTT.

This clonotype came up once. V usage is TRBV10-3 and J usage is TRBJ2-7; TRBD1 aligns across 9 bases. V shed 6 bases, J shed 5 bases, and the junction held 11 bases outside the gene matches. The CDR3 runs 15 residues. Looked up from germline, CDR1 is ENHRY and CDR2 is SYGVKD. CDR3 in DNA: TGTGCCATCAGCCTCGACGGACAGGGGCGAAACGAGCAGTACTTC. Protein: CAISLDGQGRNEQYF.

This clonotype was observed many times. The chain is built from TRBV20-1 and TRBJ2-7; D gene uncertain. Germline values: CDR1 DFQATT, CDR2 SNEGSKA (reference sequence). The CDR3 is 11 residues long. V lost 3 bases, J lost 7 bases, and 10 bases lay in between. CDR3 sequence (DNA): TGCAGTGCTAGTTCTCCGCGGGAGCAGTACTTC. It translates to CSASSPREQYF.

This clonotype was counted ten times or more. The chain combines TRBV14 with TRBJ1-1; tentative D call: TRBD1 (6 bases). Germline CDR1 is SGHDN and CDR2 is FVKESK. V dropped 5 bases and J dropped 1 base, with 8 bases sitting between them. There are 13 residues in the CDR3. The DNA of the CDR3 is TGTGCCAGCAGCTGGGACACGAACACTGAAGCTTTCTTT. Its translation: CASSWDTNTEAFF.